These 29 T cell receptor beta chains share one sample of origin, sequenced in a study of long-term antiretroviral therapy in people with HIV (dated by TCRdb to the early 2020s). The immunoSEQ hsTCRB v3.0 assay was used at survey level resolution for TRB variable region sequencing. TCRdb took over this immuneACCESS table, retaining in-frame rearrangements with V and J assigned. Such tables are incomplete; in checked studies, under half of the missing clones stem from an unresolved V gene, and the remainder is unexplained. A total of over 25,000 clones appear in this sample, more than 70% of them only once. The ten largest clones add up to 4.5% to 6% of the sample. The specimen comprised unsorted PBMCs, sampled 0.8 years after starting antiretroviral therapy. The receptors come from a woman aged 30 to 39 with HIV.

The V gene is TRBV9, the J gene TRBJ2-1; a possible D gene is TRBD2 (6 bases). Germline CDR1 and CDR2: SGDLS and YYNGEE. The CDR3 sequence is 16 residues long. With 0 bases removed from V and 7 bases from J, the gap between germline ends came to 17 bases. The chain's CDR3 is CASSVGGLGGPNEQFF. The CDR3 nucleotides are TGTGCCAGCAGCGTAGGAGGCTTGGGAGGTCCAAATGAGCAGTTCTTC.

The chain recombines TRBV5-1 with TRBJ2-5; D perhaps matches TRBD2 (5 bases). Germline assignment: CDR1 SGHRS and CDR2 YFSETQ. V shed 3 bases and J shed 5 bases, with 14 bases lying between them. This CDR3 region has 14 residues. CDR3 region: CASSSGVTGETQYF. In DNA, the CDR3 is TGCGCCAGCAGCTCTGGGGTTACGGGGGAGACCCAGTACTTC.

This clone showed up just a few times. This chain links TRBV19 with TRBJ1-5; D is unclear. The V end lost 5 bases, the J end lost 11 bases, and 16 bases lay between the germline ends. Germline V lookup: CDR1 LNHDA, CDR2 SQIVND (reference sequence). The CDR3 is 13 amino acids. The CDR3 DNA reads TGTGCCAGTAGTCTCGAGTTGGCCGATTCCCAGCATTTT. It encodes CASSLELADSQHF.

The chain couples TRBV5-1 to TRBJ1-1; no reliable D call. The CDR3 runs 16 residues. The V gene's germline CDR1 is SGHRS and CDR2 YFSETQ. V shed 0 bases and J shed 10 bases, with 22 bases lying between them. As DNA, the CDR3 is TGCGCCAGCAGCTTGGACGCAGCCCCGACCCTAATGGGAGCTTTCTTT. Its translation is CASSLDAAPTLMGAFF. Together with reference TRBV5-1 and TRBJ1-1, the CDR3 gives the full variable domain: KAGVTQTPRYLIKTRGQQVTLSCSPISGHRSVSWYQQTPGQGLQFLFEYFSETQRNKGNFPGRFSGRQFSNSRSEMNVSTLELGDSALYLCASSLDAAPTLMGAFFGQGTRLTVV.

The chain combines TRBV6-1 with TRBJ1-5, with 7 bases fitting TRBD1. V trimming: 3 bases; J trimming: 0 bases; junction bases outside the gene matches: 8. Germline-derived CDR1 and CDR2 are MNHNS and SASEGT. The CDR3 extends over 17 amino acids. The chain's CDR3 is CASSDQPGQNSNQPQHF. As DNA, the CDR3 is TGTGCCAGCAGTGATCAACCGGGACAGAATAGCAATCAGCCCCAGCATTTT.

The chain employs TRBV25-1 and TRBJ2-1; D unresolved. The CDR3 totals 17 residues. Between the trimmed V and J ends, which lost 1 base and 0 bases, there was a span of 13 bases. Germline loops: CDR1 MGHDK, CDR2 SYGVNS. CDR3 coding DNA: TGTGCCAGCAGTGAATCACCAGGATCAAGCTCCTACAATGAGCAGTTCTTC. Translated: CASSESPGSSSYNEQFF.

The chain employs TRBV7-3 and TRBJ2-3, with 7 nucleotides matching TRBD1. CDR1 and CDR2 (germline): SGHTA, FQGTGA. V trimming: 4 bases; J trimming: 7 bases; junction bases outside the gene matches: 11. The CDR3 length is 15 residues. The CDR3 DNA reads TGTGCCAGCAGCTCGGACAGGCCTGGTATGCATACGCAGTATTTT. It yields the protein CASSSDRPGMHTQYF.

The chain links TRBV18 to TRBJ1-3; 8 bases match TRBD1. Germline V gene lookup returns CDR1 KGHSH and CDR2 LQKENI. The CDR3 covers 14 residues. J gave up 10 bases and V 1 base, and 6 bases lay outside the gene matches. CDR3 region: CASSPRDRQRTIYF. CDR3 bases: TGTGCCAGCTCACCACGGGACAGGCAGAGGACCATATATTTT.

The chain couples TRBV5-6 to TRBJ2-7; no clear D. Germline loops: CDR1 SGHDT, CDR2 YYEEEE. V was trimmed by 0 bases and J by 5 bases, leaving 3 bases between them. The CDR3 sequence is 11 residues long. CDR3 residues: CASSLGHEQYV. The CDR3 region has the DNA TGTGCCAGCAGCTTGGGACACGAGCAGTACGTC.

This rearrangement joins TRBV6-1 to TRBJ2-7; TRBD2 matches at 10 bases. The germline V gene encodes CDR1 MNHNS and CDR2 SASEGT. The CDR3 runs to 15 residues. V lost 1 base and J lost 3; bases outside the gene matches: 3. CDR3 residues: CASSEGGLAFYEQYV. Written as DNA, the CDR3 is TGTGCCAGCAGTGAAGGGGGACTAGCGTTCTACGAGCAGTACGTC.

V and J are TRBV6-1 and TRBJ2-3, with D perhaps being TRBD1 or TRBD2 (5 bases each). The CDR3 runs 14 residues. The V gene's germline CDR1 is MNHNS and CDR2 SASEGT. V lost 7 bases, J lost 7 bases, and 18 bases lay in between. The CDR3 loop reads CASNQGGPENTQYF. The CDR3 region has the DNA TGTGCCAGCAACCAGGGCGGGCCAGAGAATACGCAGTATTTT.

The chain employs TRBV19 and TRBJ1-4; possible D gene TRBD1, 5 bases. V gave up 6 bases and J gave up 8 bases, with 19 bases separating them. CDR1 is LNHDA and CDR2 is SQIVND in the germline V gene (reference sequence). The CDR3 runs to 15 residues. This chain's CDR3 is CASSPGSLGKEKLFF. In nucleotides, the CDR3 is TGTGCCAGTAGCCCAGGGTCCTTAGGAAAGGAAAAACTGTTTTTT.

This clone was observed once. The chain combines TRBV19 with TRBJ2-7; D remains unclear. Germline V gene data show CDR1 as LNHDA and CDR2 as SQIVND (reference sequence). This CDR3 has 16 residues. With 1 base removed from V and 4 bases from J, the gap between germline ends came to 17 bases. CDR3 region: CASSIGPALSAYEQYF. CDR3 nucleotides: TGTGCCAGTAGTATAGGGCCAGCACTGTCCGCTTACGAGCAGTACTTC.

The rearrangement links TRBV13 to TRBJ2-5; D is possibly TRBD1 (7 bases). CDR1 and CDR2 from the germline V gene are PRHDT and FYEKMQ (reference sequence). V lost 5 bases and J lost 4, with 23 bases in between. This CDR3 comprises 17 residues. DNA of the CDR3: TGTGCCAGCAGCGGACCAGCAGACCGACAGGGAGGAGAGACCCAGTACTTC. As protein: CASSGPADRQGGETQYF.

The V and J genes are TRBV4-1 and TRBJ1-2, with D hard to call. The CDR3 consists of 16 residues. Trimming removed 1 base at V and 7 bases at J, with 19 bases between. Germline V gene sequence: CDR1 MGHRA, CDR2 YSYEKL. The CDR3 region is CASSQVVQRQKSGYTF. In nucleotides, the CDR3 is TGCGCCAGCAGCCAAGTGGTTCAGAGGCAAAAAAGTGGCTACACCTTC.

This CDR3 reads CASSFPGLTYGYTF. The CDR3 DNA reads TGTGCCAGCAGTTTCCCCGGGTTAACCTATGGCTACACCTTC. This chain links TRBV28 with TRBJ1-2, with D uncertain. V shed 3 bases and J shed 4 bases, with 12 bases lying between them. Germline-derived CDR1 and CDR2 are MDHEN and SYDVKM. The CDR3 sequence is 14 residues long.

This chain links TRBV9 with TRBJ1-1; tentative D call: TRBD1 (6 bases). This CDR3 has 14 amino acids. Germline V CDR1 and CDR2: SGDLS, YYNGEE. V lost 2 bases to trimming and J lost 1 base, with 9 bases between them. CDR3 sequence: CASSVRGGNTEAFF. DNA of the CDR3: TGTGCCAGCAGCGTCAGGGGTGGGAACACTGAAGCTTTCTTT. The full variable domain, with the rest looked up from reference TRBV9 and TRBJ1-1, is DSGVTQTPKHLITATGQRVTLRCSPRSGDLSVYWYQQSLDQGLQFLIQYYNGEERAKGNILERFSAQQFPDLHSELNLSSLELGDSALYFCASSVRGGNTEAFFGQGTRLTVV.

The chain combines TRBV21-1 with TRBJ2-7; the D call of TRBD1 is as the table states it, not checked on the DNA. TRBV21-1 is tagged as a pseudogene. This CDR3 is 16 amino acids long. The CDR3 sequence: CASSKARLSLWGEQYV. The DNA of the CDR3 is TGTGCCAGCAGCAAAGCGCGCCTCTCTCTCTGGGGCGAGCAGTACGTC.

J is TRBJ1-5 and V is TRBV6-1; perhaps TRBD1 as D (6 bases). Germline assignment: CDR1 MNHNS and CDR2 SASEGT. The CDR3 is 14 residues long. V was cut by 7 bases and J by 7 bases, with 17 bases left in between. The CDR3: CASIQGQMGQPQHF. The CDR3 coding sequence is TGTGCCAGCATCCAAGGACAGATGGGCCAGCCCCAGCATTTT.

This clone showed up just a few times. The V gene is TRBV27, the J gene TRBJ2-2, with TRBD1 matching 7 bases. V trimming: 5 bases; J trimming: 14 bases; junction bases outside the gene matches: 8. Per germline, CDR1 MNHEY and CDR2 SMNVEV (reference sequence). The CDR3 has 12 residues. CDR3 DNA: TGTGCCAGCAGTGCCTCAACAGGGGTTCTGTTTTTT. Its protein product is CASSASTGVLFF.

The chain joins TRBV5-5 to TRBJ1-1; TRBD1 is a possible D gene (6 bases). CDR1 SGHKS and CDR2 YYEKEE come from the germline V gene (reference sequence). V lost 0 bases and J 4 bases, leaving 10 bases between the germline ends. CDR3 size: 14 residues. CDR3: CASSLAGASTEAFF. CDR3 coding DNA: TGTGCCAGCAGCTTGGCAGGGGCTAGCACTGAAGCTTTCTTT.

The rearrangement uses TRBV28 and TRBJ1-2; weak D call: TRBD1 (6 bases). The CDR3 length is 15 residues. CDR1 MDHEN and CDR2 SYDVKM come from the germline V gene. V was clipped by 2 bases and J by 2 bases, with 12 bases between them. The CDR3 region has the DNA TGTGCCAGCAGTTTAAGGACAGAAATAAACTATGGCTACACCTTC. It is translated as CASSLRTEINYGYTF.

This chain uses TRBV2 with TRBJ2-1, with 7 bases that match TRBD1. The CDR3 has 15 residues. Trimming cost V 9 bases and J 7 bases; bases outside gene matches: 15. CDR1 and CDR2 from the germline V gene are SNHLY and FYNNEI. The CDR3 bases are TGTGCCAGTCATGTCGAGGGGGCGCCTGGTAATGAGCAGTTCTTC. The encoded protein is CASHVEGAPGNEQFF.

The chain links TRBV30 to TRBJ1-1; the match to TRBD1 covers 9 bases. J was trimmed by 8 bases and V by 3 bases; bases with no gene match: 7. The CDR3 is 13 amino acids. Germline V gene sequence: CDR1 GTSNPN, CDR2 SVGIG (reference sequence). The CDR3 coding sequence is TGTGCCTGGAGCCCCGGGACAGGGTTCGAAGCTTTCTTT. This gives the protein CAWSPGTGFEAFF.

V is TRBV19 and J is TRBJ1-2; 7 nucleotides match TRBD1. J gave up 4 bases and V 8 bases, and 16 bases lay outside the gene matches. The CDR3 has 16 amino acids. Germline assignment: CDR1 LNHDA and CDR2 SQIVND (reference sequence). The CDR3 bases are TGTGCCAGTGCCCTTCAACAGGGGTCCCGCATCTATGGCTACACCTTC. It is translated as CASALQQGSRIYGYTF.

The chain is built from TRBV19 and TRBJ2-5; no clear D. V was shortened by 1 base and J by 5 bases, with 23 bases between the two germline ends. Germline V lookup: CDR1 LNHDA, CDR2 SQIVND (reference sequence). This CDR3 comprises 18 residues. CDR3 loop: CASSIGAGPFVNRETQYF. The CDR3 DNA reads as TGTGCCAGTAGTATAGGAGCTGGCCCCTTCGTCAATAGGGAGACCCAGTACTTC.

V gene TRBV9 combines with J gene TRBJ2-2; 8 bases map to TRBD1. J gave up 4 bases and V 0 bases, and 2 bases lay outside the gene matches. The CDR3 covers 15 residues. Germline CDR1 is SGDLS and CDR2 is YYNGEE. CDR3 loop: CASSVGTGGTGELFF. For the CDR3, the DNA is TGTGCCAGCAGCGTAGGAACAGGGGGCACCGGGGAGCTGTTTTTT.

The gene calls are TRBV15 and TRBJ1-3; 9 bases are shared with TRBD1. Germline V gene lookup returns CDR1 LNHNV and CDR2 YYDKDF (reference sequence). V lost 2 bases to trimming and J lost 8 bases; unmatched junction nucleotides: 4. CDR3 size: 14 residues. In nucleotides, the CDR3 is TGTGCCACCAGCAGACGGGGACAGGGATACACCATATATTTT. It translates to CATSRRGQGYTIYF.

The chain links TRBV6-6 to TRBJ2-1, with 7 nucleotides matching TRBD2. The CDR3 has 15 amino acids. The V and J ends lost 6 bases and 1 base, in that order; junction bases with no gene match: 6. Germline values: CDR1 MNHNY, CDR2 SVGAGI (reference sequence). CDR3 DNA: TGTGCCAGCAGACGAATTAGCGGGTCCTACAATGAGCAGTTCTTC. Protein product: CASRRISGSYNEQFF.